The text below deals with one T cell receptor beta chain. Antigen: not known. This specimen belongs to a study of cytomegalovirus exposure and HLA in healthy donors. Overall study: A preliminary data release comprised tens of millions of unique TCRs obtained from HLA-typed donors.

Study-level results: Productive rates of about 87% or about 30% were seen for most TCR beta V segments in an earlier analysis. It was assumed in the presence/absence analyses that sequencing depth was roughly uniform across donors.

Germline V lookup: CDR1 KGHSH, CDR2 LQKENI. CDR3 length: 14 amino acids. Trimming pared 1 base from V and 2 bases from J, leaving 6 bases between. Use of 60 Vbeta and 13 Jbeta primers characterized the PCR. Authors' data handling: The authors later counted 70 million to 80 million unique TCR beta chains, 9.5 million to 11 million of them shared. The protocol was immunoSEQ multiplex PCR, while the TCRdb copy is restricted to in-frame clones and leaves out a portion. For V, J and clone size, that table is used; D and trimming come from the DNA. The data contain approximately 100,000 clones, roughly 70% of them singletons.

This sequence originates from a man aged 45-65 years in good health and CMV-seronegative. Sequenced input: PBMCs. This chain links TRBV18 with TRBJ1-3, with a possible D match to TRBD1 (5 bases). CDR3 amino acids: CASSPQGAGNTIYF. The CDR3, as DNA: TGTGCCAGCTCACCACAAGGGGCTGGAAACACCATATATTTT.